This T cell receptor beta chain appears in the sequencing data of a study of blood T cell repertoires in COVID-19. Study-wide context: Sites in the United States, Italy and Spain provided acute and convalescent COVID-19 samples.

V trimming: 5 bases; J trimming: 0 bases; junction bases outside the gene matches: 4. This CDR3 contains 15 residues. Per germline, CDR1 SNHLY and CDR2 FYNNEI. Enrolled through a virtual design, the participants were between about 18 and 100 years of age and came from under 30 US areas. Clinical history as reported by participants underpinned cohort assignment. Study processing details: Counts of nucleated cells, estimated from reference gene primer amplification, were obtained. TCRdb's table, derived via immunoSEQ multiplex PCR, lists solely in-frame clones and lacks some. D and trimming were read from the DNA, whereas the V and J calls and clone size are those reported in that table. The sample holds hundreds of thousands of clones; more than 75% are singletons and the top ten take around 2.7%.

Sequencing input: PBMCs or T cells enriched from blood (not recorded which). The genes are TRBV2 and TRBJ2-7; 10 bases are shared with TRBD1. The TCR was taken from a man in his sixties who had recovered from COVID-19. CDR3 region: CASSRDRGSSYEQYF. The CDR3 DNA is TGTGCCAGCAGTAGGGACAGGGGAAGCTCCTACGAGCAGTACTTC.